One sample yielded the 5 T cell receptor beta chains listed below, sequenced in a study of T cell repertoires in aging, cancer and after chemotherapy. Amplification of TCR beta used genomic DNA extracted from peripheral blood. Rearranged V-D-J TRB sequences were amplified with a mixed TRB-A/B primer pool. TCRdb processed the multiplex PCR reads anew with MiXCR; each CDR3 protein has one entry. The table includes nearly 600 distinct CDR3 sequences, under 30% detected once. The sample comprised blood. The receptors were gathered from a human donor in good health.

The genes are TRBV6-5 and TRBJ2-2; unclear D gene. This CDR3 spans 11 amino acids. Deletions cut 7 bases from V and 5 bases from J, with 5 bases between. Germline loops: CDR1 MNHEY, CDR2 SVGAGI. CDR3 residues: CASTGTGELFF. CDR3 nucleotides: TGTGCCAGCACCGGGACCGGGGAGCTGTTTTTT.

This clonotype is large. The CDR3 loop reads CASSPSTGATNEKLFF. CDR3 coding DNA: TGTGCCAGCTCACCCTCGACAGGGGCAACTAATGAAAAACTGTTTTTT. The rearrangement links TRBV18 to TRBJ1-4; 8 bases align to TRBD1. Germline V gene lookup returns CDR1 KGHSH and CDR2 LQKENI. V was pared by 3 bases and J by 0 bases, with 3 bases of the junction left unmatched. The CDR3 covers 16 residues.

On this clonotype itself: This clone may be a read error of a much larger clone one base away. The chain recombines TRBV18 with TRBJ1-6; 11 bases line up with TRBD1. This CDR3 region has 15 residues. Germline V lookup: CDR1 KGHSH, CDR2 LQKENI. The chain's CDR3 is CASSPGQGAHSTLHF. The CDR3 coding sequence is TGTGCCAGCTCACCAGGACAGGGGGCTCATTCAACCCTCCACTTT.

To note about this clonotype: Being one base from a much bigger clone, this may be a read error. The chain combines TRBV18 with TRBJ1-6, with 11 bases that match TRBD1. This CDR3 spans 15 amino acids. In germline, CDR1 is KGHSH, CDR2 LQKENI. In nucleotides, the CDR3 is TGTACCAGCTCACCAGGACAGGGGGCTCATTCACCCCTCCACTTT. This gives the protein CTSSPGQGAHSPLHF.

This clonotype is medium-sized in the sample. The chain combines TRBV20-1 with TRBJ2-2; D is ambiguous. Germline V gene lookup returns CDR1 DFQATT and CDR2 SNEGSKA (reference sequence). CDR3 length: 12 residues. V dropped 0 bases and J dropped 8 bases, with 7 bases sitting between them. The CDR3 DNA reads as TGCAGTGCTAGAGATAATCTGGGGGAGCTGTTTTTT. Protein product: CSARDNLGELFF.